This note documents a single T cell receptor (beta chain) sequence. The sample is drawn from a study of shared clonotypes between healthy human individuals. Study as a whole: Per donor, CD8 memory used one plate, CD8 naive used two, CD4 memory used three and CD4 naive used three.

Clones were read by immunoSEQ multiplex PCR, and TCRdb kept only the in-frame ones, dropping some. The sample shows 950,000 to 1,100,000 clones, 65% to 75% of them seen only once. The CDR3 has 15 residues. Germline V gene lookup returns CDR1 SGHRS and CDR2 YFSETQ. The ends were cut back, 2 bases at V and 3 bases at J, with 11 bases in the middle. A split of CD4+ cells into CD45RA+ naive and CD45RA-negative memory subsets was performed. The rearrangement uses TRBV5-1 and TRBJ1-4; a possible D gene is TRBD1 (5 bases). The TCR comes from a man aged 18 to 35 in good health. Sequenced: memory CD4+ T cells sorted from blood. Subset meaning: CD45RA-negative fraction. The CDR3 is CASSLGVQSNEKLFF. Here the CDR3 DNA reads TGCGCCAGCAGCTTAGGGGTACAGTCTAATGAAAAACTGTTTTTT.